A single sample gave rise to the 15 T cell receptor beta chains below, sequenced in a study of CD8 T cells in ankylosing spondylitis. TCRdb processed the 5' RACE reads anew with MiXCR; each CDR3 protein has one entry. Of 350,000 or so distinct CDR3 sequences in the sample, about 14% were seen once. Sequencing was performed on blood, either unsorted or a sorted T cell fraction (not recorded which). The receptors were sampled from a male donor with ankylosing spondylitis or in good health (not recorded which).

In DNA form, the CDR3 reads TGCAGTGTCGGGACTAGCCTGAGGGATACGCAGTATTTT. It translates to CSVGTSLRDTQYF. The chain carries TRBV20-1 and TRBJ2-3; TRBD2 aligns across 9 bases. V dropped 7 bases and J dropped 6; count of bases not matched to a gene: 8. This CDR3 contains 13 residues. Germline loops: CDR1 DFQATT, CDR2 SNEGSKA (reference sequence).

With respect to this clonotype: A read error may explain this, as a much larger clone is one base away. The chain joins TRBV25-1 to TRBJ2-5, with 7 positions matching TRBD2. V lost 5 bases and J lost 3; bases outside the gene matches: 3. This CDR3 comprises 13 residues. Per germline, CDR1 MGHDK and CDR2 SYGVNS. CDR3 region: CASSYGGEETQYF. In DNA form, the CDR3 reads TGTGCCAGCAGTTATGGGGGGGAAGAGACCCAGTACTTC. The full variable domain, in which reference TRBV25-1 and TRBJ2-5 provide the parts outside the CDR3, is EADIYQTPRYLVIGTGKKITLECSQTMGHDKMYWYQQDPGMELHLIHYSYGVNSTEKGDLSSESTVSRIRTEHFPLTLESARPSHTSQYLCASSYGGEETQYFGPGTRLLVL.

The chain recombines TRBV7-9 with TRBJ1-5, with 9 bases aligning to TRBD1. CDR3 length: 16 residues. Germline trimming cut 5 bases from V and 7 bases from J; bases unmatched to any gene: 12. Germline assignment: CDR1 SEHNR and CDR2 FQNEAQ (reference sequence). Here the CDR3 DNA reads TGTGCCAGCAGCCTCGCCGGGACAGGGACAGGACAGCCCCAGCATTTT. Translation: CASSLAGTGTGQPQHF.

Only a few counts were recorded for this clonotype. The chain has TRBV11-1 and TRBJ2-1; TRBD2 aligns across 16 bases. With 5 bases clipped from V and 8 bases from J, the junction kept 12 bases outside the gene matches. From germline, CDR1 is SGHAT and CDR2 FQDESV (reference sequence). This CDR3 region has 18 residues. The CDR3 here is CASSTGTSGRAVLDEQFF. The DNA for the CDR3 is TGTGCCAGCAGCACCGGGACTAGCGGGAGGGCCGTGTTGGATGAGCAGTTCTTC.

J is TRBJ2-7 and V is TRBV6-5, with 8 nucleotides matching TRBD2. The CDR3 spans 16 residues. Germline lookup yields CDR1 MNHEY and CDR2 SVGAGI. V shed 0 bases, J shed 6 bases, and the junction held 10 bases outside the gene matches. The CDR3 loop reads CASSYSSGTSNSEQYF. In DNA, the CDR3 is TGTGCCAGCAGTTACTCGAGCGGGACTAGTAATAGCGAGCAGTACTTC.

As regards this clonotype: One end of the junction is discordant with germline, which a read error may explain. J is TRBJ1-4 and V is TRBV12-3 or TRBV12-4; 8 nucleotides line up with TRBD1. The length of the CDR3 is 12 residues. CDR3 nucleotide sequence: TGTGCCAGCAGTTTAGATCGGGACAGGAGGCTTTTT. It codes for CASSLDRDRRLF.

The chain has TRBV4-2 and TRBJ2-7, with D possibly matching TRBD1 (7 bases). The V end lost 3 bases, the J end lost 5 bases, and 23 bases lay between the germline ends. Germline V CDR1 and CDR2: LGHNA, YNFKEQ. The CDR3 totals 17 residues. The DNA of the CDR3 is TGTGCCAGCAGCCAGGCGGCCGGGACGACAGGGAGGAACGAGCAGTACTTC. Translated: CASSQAAGTTGRNEQYF.

This clonotype was counted a few times. The gene calls are TRBV4-1 and TRBJ2-7; TRBD1 aligns across 8 bases. This CDR3 has 15 amino acids. Germline values: CDR1 MGHRA, CDR2 YSYEKL. V was pared by 5 bases and J by 4 bases, with 10 bases of the junction left unmatched. This chain's CDR3 is CASSNRTGTFYEQYF. The CDR3 nucleotides are TGCGCCAGCAGCAACCGGACAGGGACGTTTTACGAGCAGTACTTC.

This clonotype was detected many times. V is TRBV29-1 and J is TRBJ2-7; 9 bases line up with TRBD1. From germline, CDR1 is SQVTM and CDR2 ANQGSEA. This CDR3 is 16 amino acids long. V lost 0 bases and J lost 3; bases outside the gene matches: 9. The CDR3 reads CSVEDLGTGSDYEQYF. As DNA, the CDR3 is TGCAGCGTTGAAGATCTTGGGACAGGGAGTGACTACGAGCAGTACTTC.

The chain joins TRBV3-1 to TRBJ2-7; D unclear. Trimming shortened V by 1 base and J by 6 bases, and 4 bases separated the two germline ends. The CDR3 is made up of 11 amino acids. The germline V gene encodes CDR1 LGHDT and CDR2 YNNKEL (reference sequence). The CDR3 protein is CASSQVSEQYF. The DNA of the CDR3 is TGTGCCAGCAGCCAAGTGAGCGAGCAGTACTTC.

In its sample, this clonotype was seen a few times. The chain is built from TRBV5-1 and TRBJ1-6; maybe TRBD1 (5 bases). CDR3 length: 16 amino acids. The V and J ends lost 0 bases and 6 bases respectively, with 13 bases between them. Germline-derived CDR1 and CDR2 are SGHRS and YFSETQ. CDR3 nucleotide sequence: TGCGCCAGCAGCTTGGAGAGGCAGGGCCTTAATTCACCCCTCCACTTT. The encoded protein is CASSLERQGLNSPLHF.

This clonotype was detected a few times. The chain carries TRBV9 and TRBJ2-3; D may correspond to TRBD1 or TRBD2 (5 bases each). Per the germline V gene, CDR1 is SGDLS and CDR2 is YYNGEE. V dropped 2 bases and J dropped 1 base, with 14 bases sitting between them. The CDR3 has 16 amino acids. CDR3 coding DNA: TGTGCCAGCAGCGTTCAGGCAGGGAGTGGCACAGATACGCAGTATTTT. Translation gives CASSVQAGSGTDTQYF.

The chain joins TRBV6-2 or TRBV6-3 to TRBJ2-6; tentative D call: TRBD2 (6 bases). Germline V CDR1 and CDR2: MNHEY, SVGEGT. Trimming removed 2 bases from V and 0 bases from J, with 20 bases in between. The length of the CDR3 is 20 residues. Written as DNA, the CDR3 is TGTGCCAGCAGTTACGAGGGATGGAATGGAGGGGCCTCTGGGGCCAACGTCCTGACTTTC. Amino acids: CASSYEGWNGGASGANVLTF.

This chain links TRBV12-3 or TRBV12-4 with TRBJ2-7; no clear D. Between the trimmed V and J ends, which lost 6 bases and 1 base, there was a span of 13 bases. The CDR3 sequence is 14 residues long. The CDR3 nucleotides read TGTGCCAGCAGCCGCAGAAGGGATTCCTACGAGCAGTACTTC. Residues: CASSRRRDSYEQYF.

This clonotype showed up just a few times. The gene calls are TRBV11-2 and TRBJ2-2; D is unresolved. CDR1 and CDR2 (germline): SGHAT, FQNNGV. This CDR3 has 14 residues. Trimming shortened V by 1 base and J by 4 bases, and 7 bases separated the two germline ends. CDR3: CASSLVDFTGELFF. The CDR3 region has the DNA TGTGCCAGCAGCTTAGTCGATTTCACCGGGGAGCTGTTTTTT. Full variable domain (remainder filled in from reference TRBV11-2 and TRBJ2-2): EAGVAQSPRYKIIEKRQSVAFWCNPISGHATLYWYQQILGQGPKLLIQFQNNGVVDDSQLPKDRFSAERLKGVDSTLKIQPAKLEDSAVYLCASSLVDFTGELFFGEGSRLTVL.